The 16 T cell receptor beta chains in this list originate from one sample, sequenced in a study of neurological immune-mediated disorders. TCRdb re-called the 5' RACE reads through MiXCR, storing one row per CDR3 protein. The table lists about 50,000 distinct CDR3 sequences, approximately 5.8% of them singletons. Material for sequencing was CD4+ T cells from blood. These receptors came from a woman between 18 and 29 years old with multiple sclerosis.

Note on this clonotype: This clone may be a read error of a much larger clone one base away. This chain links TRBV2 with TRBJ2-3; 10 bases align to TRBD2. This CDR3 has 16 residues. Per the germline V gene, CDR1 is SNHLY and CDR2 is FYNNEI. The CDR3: CVSKYYSGGAADTQYF. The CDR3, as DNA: TGTGTCAGCAAATATTACAGCGGGGGGGCGGCAGATACGCAGTATTTT.

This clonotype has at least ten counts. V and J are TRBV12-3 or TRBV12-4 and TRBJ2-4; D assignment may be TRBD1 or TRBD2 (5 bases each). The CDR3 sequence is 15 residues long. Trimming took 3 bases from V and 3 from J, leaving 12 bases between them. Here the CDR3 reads CASSFGGLVKNIQYF. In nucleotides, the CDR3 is TGTGCCAGCAGTTTTGGGGGTCTTGTCAAAAACATTCAGTACTTC.

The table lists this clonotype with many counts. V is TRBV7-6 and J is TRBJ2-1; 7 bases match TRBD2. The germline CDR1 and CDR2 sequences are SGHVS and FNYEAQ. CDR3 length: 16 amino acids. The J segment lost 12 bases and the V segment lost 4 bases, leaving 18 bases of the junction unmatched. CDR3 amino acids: CASSSPTVSGDGGQFF. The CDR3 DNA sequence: TGTGCCAGCAGCTCCCCGACTGTCAGCGGGGATGGCGGGCAGTTCTTC.

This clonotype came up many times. DNA of the CDR3: TGTGCCAGCAGCTCCCTAGCGGGAGCTGCCCCGTATAGCACAGATACGCAGTATTTT. Protein: CASSSLAGAAPYSTDTQYF. The chain recombines TRBV7-8 with TRBJ2-3; 10 bases line up with TRBD2. The CDR3 has 19 residues. The V segment lost 4 bases and the J segment 0 bases; nucleotides outside the gene matches: 13. Germline V gene data show CDR1 as SGHVS and CDR2 as FQNEAQ. The full variable domain, completed using reference TRBV7-8 and TRBJ2-3, is GAGVSQSPRYKVAKRGQDVALRCDPISGHVSLFWYQQALGQGPEFLTYFQNEAQLDKSGLPSDRFFAERPEGSVSTLKIQRTQQEDSAVYLCASSSLAGAAPYSTDTQYFGPGTRLTVL.

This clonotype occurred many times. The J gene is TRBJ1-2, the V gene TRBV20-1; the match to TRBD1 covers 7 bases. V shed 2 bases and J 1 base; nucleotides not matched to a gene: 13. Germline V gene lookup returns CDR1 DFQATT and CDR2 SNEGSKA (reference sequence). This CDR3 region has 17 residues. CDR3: CSARISPGQIVNYGYTF. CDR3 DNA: TGCAGTGCTAGAATATCCCCGGGACAGATCGTTAACTATGGCTACACCTTC.

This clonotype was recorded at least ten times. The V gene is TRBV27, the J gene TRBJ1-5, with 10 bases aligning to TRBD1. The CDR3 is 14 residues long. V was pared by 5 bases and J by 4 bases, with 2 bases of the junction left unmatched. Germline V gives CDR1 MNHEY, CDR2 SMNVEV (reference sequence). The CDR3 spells CASSRQGANQPQHF. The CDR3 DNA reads TGTGCCAGCAGTCGACAGGGGGCTAATCAGCCCCAGCATTTT.

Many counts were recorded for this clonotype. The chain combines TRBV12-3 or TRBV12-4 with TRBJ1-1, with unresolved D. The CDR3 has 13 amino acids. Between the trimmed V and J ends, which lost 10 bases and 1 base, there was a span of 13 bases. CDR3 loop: CATTQAENTEAFF. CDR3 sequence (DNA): TGTGCCACCACGCAGGCGGAGAACACTGAAGCTTTCTTT.

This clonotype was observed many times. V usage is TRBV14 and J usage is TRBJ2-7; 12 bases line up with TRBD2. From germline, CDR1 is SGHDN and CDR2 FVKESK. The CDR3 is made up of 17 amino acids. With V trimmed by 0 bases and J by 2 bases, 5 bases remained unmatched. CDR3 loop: CASSQDLLAGGTYEQYF. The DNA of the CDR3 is TGTGCCAGCAGCCAAGATCTACTAGCGGGGGGTACCTACGAGCAGTACTTC.

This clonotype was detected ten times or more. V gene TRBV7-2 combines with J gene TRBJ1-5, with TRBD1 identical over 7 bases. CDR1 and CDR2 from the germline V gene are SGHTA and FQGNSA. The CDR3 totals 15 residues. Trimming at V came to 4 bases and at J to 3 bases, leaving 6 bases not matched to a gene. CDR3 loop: CASSSQTGLNQPQHF. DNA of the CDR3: TGTGCCAGCAGCTCCCAGACAGGGCTCAATCAGCCCCAGCATTTT.

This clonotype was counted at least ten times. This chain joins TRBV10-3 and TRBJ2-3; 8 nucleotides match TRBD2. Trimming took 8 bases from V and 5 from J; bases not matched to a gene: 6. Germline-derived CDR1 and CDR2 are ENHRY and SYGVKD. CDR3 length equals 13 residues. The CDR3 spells CAIFGGAGDTQYF. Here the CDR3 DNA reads TGTGCCATCTTCGGGGGGGCAGGAGATACGCAGTATTTT.

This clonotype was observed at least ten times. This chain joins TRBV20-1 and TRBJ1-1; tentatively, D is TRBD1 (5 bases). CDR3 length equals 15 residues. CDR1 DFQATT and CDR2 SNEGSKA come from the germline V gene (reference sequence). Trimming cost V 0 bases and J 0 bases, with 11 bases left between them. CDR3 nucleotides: TGCAGTGCTAGAGATCTGCAGGGTCTGAACACTGAAGCTTTCTTT. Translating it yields CSARDLQGLNTEAFF.

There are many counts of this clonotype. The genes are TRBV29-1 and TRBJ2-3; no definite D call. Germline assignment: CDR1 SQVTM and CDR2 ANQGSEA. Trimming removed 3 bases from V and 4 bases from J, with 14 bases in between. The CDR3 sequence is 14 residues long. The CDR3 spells CSVEVPKKADTQYF. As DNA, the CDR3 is TGCAGCGTTGAGGTCCCAAAGAAAGCAGATACGCAGTATTTT.

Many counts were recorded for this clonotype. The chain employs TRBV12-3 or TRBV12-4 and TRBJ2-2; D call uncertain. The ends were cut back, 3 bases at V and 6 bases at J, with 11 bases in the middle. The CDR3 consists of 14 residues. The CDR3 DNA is TGTGCCAGCAGTTTCGCTAGGGTTCCCGGGGAGCTGTTTTTT. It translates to CASSFARVPGELFF.

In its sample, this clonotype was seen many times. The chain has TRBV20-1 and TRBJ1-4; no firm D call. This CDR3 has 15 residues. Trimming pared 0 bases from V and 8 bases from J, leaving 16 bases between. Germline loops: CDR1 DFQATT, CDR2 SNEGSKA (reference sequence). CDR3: CSARDPRLRREKLFF. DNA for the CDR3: TGCAGTGCTAGAGATCCAAGACTCAGGAGGGAAAAACTGTTTTTT.

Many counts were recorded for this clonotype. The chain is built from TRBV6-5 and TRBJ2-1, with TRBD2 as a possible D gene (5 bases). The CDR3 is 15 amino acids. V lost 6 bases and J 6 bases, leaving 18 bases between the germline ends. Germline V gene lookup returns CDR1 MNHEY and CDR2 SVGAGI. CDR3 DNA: TGTGCCAGCAGCCACCGGGTCCTAGGGAGCAATGAGCAGTTCTTC. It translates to CASSHRVLGSNEQFF.

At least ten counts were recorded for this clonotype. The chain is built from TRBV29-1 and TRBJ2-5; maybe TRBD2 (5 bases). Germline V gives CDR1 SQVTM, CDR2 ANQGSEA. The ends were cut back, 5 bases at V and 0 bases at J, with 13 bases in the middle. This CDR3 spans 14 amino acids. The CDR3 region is CSVQTSTDQETQYF. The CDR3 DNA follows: TGCAGCGTTCAAACTAGTACCGACCAAGAGACCCAGTACTTC.